This record concerns one T cell receptor (beta chain) sequence. Its binding antigen is unknown. There are no base qualities to consult, and no much larger clone falls within one base. Donors were patients with melanoma. Receptors were amplified or captured by the immunoSEQ multiplex PCR assay. Entries here come from immuneACCESS through TCRdb and include only in-frame sequences with V and J called. Some clones fail to appear in such tables; in the studies checked, an unresolved V gene covers under half of the shortfall, and the cause of the remainder is unknown. For this sample the table gives some 150,000 clones, of which 80% to 95% were detected only once. The ten largest clones add up to about 1.5% of the sample. The sample originates from a study of CD4+ T cells in melanoma (dated by TCRdb to between 2021 and 2024). Regarding the study in general: The study examined neoantigen-specific CD4+ T cells in human melanoma. Here is what the overall study found, with its caveats: The report described a correlation between neoantigen-specific CD4+ T cells and the function of CD8+ T cells, macrophages and B cells. Neoantigen-specific CD4+ T cells in melanoma were reported to show diverse differentiation states.

From the germline V gene (reference sequence), CDR1 is MNHNY and CDR2 is SVGAGI. Germline trimming amounts to 6 bases on V and 6 bases on J, with 12 as the count of junction bases outside the gene matches. From its cysteine to its phenylalanine, the CDR3 spans 15 amino acids. This entry keeps only the CDR3 DNA: 45 bases, framed from base 1. The clonotype comes from a human donor with melanoma. Here the chain combines TRBV6-6 and TRBJ1-2; TRBD1 aligns with 8 central bases. CDR3 sequence: CASSPRTTGENGYTF. The DNA reads TGTGCCAGCAGCCCACGTACGACAGGGGAAAATGGCTACACCTTC.